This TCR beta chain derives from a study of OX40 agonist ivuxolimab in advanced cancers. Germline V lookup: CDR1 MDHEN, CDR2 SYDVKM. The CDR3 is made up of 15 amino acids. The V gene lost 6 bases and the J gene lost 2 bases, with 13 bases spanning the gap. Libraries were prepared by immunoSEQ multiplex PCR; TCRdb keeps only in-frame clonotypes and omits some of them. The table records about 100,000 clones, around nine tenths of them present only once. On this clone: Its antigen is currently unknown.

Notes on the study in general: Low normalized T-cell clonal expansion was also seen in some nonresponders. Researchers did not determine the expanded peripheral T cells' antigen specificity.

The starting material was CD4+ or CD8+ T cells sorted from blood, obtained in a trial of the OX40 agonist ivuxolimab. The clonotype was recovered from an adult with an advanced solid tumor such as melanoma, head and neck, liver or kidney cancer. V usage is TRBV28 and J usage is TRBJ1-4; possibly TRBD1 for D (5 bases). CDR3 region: CASSSAGPTNEKLFF. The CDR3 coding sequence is TGTGCCAGCAGCTCCGCAGGGCCCACTAATGAAAAACTGTTTTTT.